This T cell receptor beta chain was sequenced during a study of chemoradiotherapy in HPV16-positive cancers. TCRdb's copy holds only in-frame clones and misses some; the assay was immunoSEQ multiplex PCR. The table lists approximately 3,500 clones, 79% of them singletons. The trim removed 2 bases at V and 5 bases at J, leaving 6 bases unmatched. There are 16 residues in the CDR3. Germline CDR1 and CDR2: SGHNT and YYREEE (reference sequence). Here the sequenced sample was tumor tissue, taken from a patient who underwent chemoradiotherapy. The sequence came from a human donor with HPV-associated anogenital cancer. The V gene is TRBV5-4, the J gene TRBJ2-1; 11 bases match TRBD2. As DNA, the CDR3 is TGTGCCAGCAGCTTTTTGGTACTAGCGGGGGACAATGAGCAGTTCTTC. Protein product: CASSFLVLAGDNEQFF.